The clone carrying this T cell receptor (beta chain) was found many times. Its antigen is currently unknown. This specimen comes from a study of T cells in Graves' hyperthyroidism and ophthalmopathy. Study background: Sampling of peripheral blood happened at initial diagnosis, prior to any treatment.

Researchers took RNA transcripts and amplified the TCR beta CDR3 regions from them. TCR CDR3 regions were first amplified by RT-PCR with HTBI primers. TCRdb re-analysed the multiplex PCR reads in MiXCR, keeping a single row per CDR3 protein. This sample has 650,000 to 700,000 distinct CDR3 sequences, with 15% to 20% found just once. Germline-derived CDR1 and CDR2 are SEHNR and FQNEAQ (reference sequence). J was trimmed by 4 bases and V by 5 bases; bases with no gene match: 9. The CDR3 totals 16 residues. Study conclusions and caveats: Ophthalmopathy got predicted by the model a median approximately 6.3 months before its onset.

Recently diagnosed hyperthyroidism of less than 2 months' duration affected patients aged 18 to 65. The study excluded patients with uncontrolled infection, other autoimmune disease, pregnancy or lactation. This clonotype originated in a man between 45 and 60 years old with Graves' hyperthyroidism. V gene TRBV7-9 combines with J gene TRBJ2-3, with 10 bases fitting TRBD2. Sequenced: blood. Written as DNA, the CDR3 is TGTGCCAGCAGCCCTCCCGGGGGACTAGCGCCAGATACGCAGTATTTT. It codes for CASSPPGGLAPDTQYF.